The rows below give T cell receptor beta chains drawn from one sample of a study of CD8 T cells in ankylosing spondylitis. TCRdb re-analysed the 5' RACE reads in MiXCR, keeping a single row per CDR3 protein. The sample contains about 220,000 distinct CDR3 sequences, 8% to 11% of which appear only once. The specimen sequenced was blood, either unsorted or a sorted T cell fraction (not recorded which). The source is a male donor with ankylosing spondylitis or in good health (not recorded which). The CDR3 runs from the conserved cysteine through the conserved F or W. D genes are given only for firm matches.

CDR3 protein,D gene,V gene,J gene
CASSLASGGFLSYNEQFF,TRBD2,TRBV7-2,TRBJ2-1
CASTKTGTGELFF,.,TRBV6-1,TRBJ2-2
CSARAITGSNQPQHF,.,TRBV20-1,TRBJ1-5
CASSVGVGGAQETQYF,.,TRBV9,TRBJ2-5
CASSPTTSGSYEQYF,TRBD2,TRBV4-2,TRBJ2-7
CASSPGTSTHEQYF,TRBD2,TRBV7-9,TRBJ2-7
CASSVGPDNEQFF,.,TRBV9,TRBJ2-1
CASSVDQGGRGYEQYF,TRBD1,TRBV9,TRBJ2-7
CSARDLRVGEQFF,.,TRBV20-1,TRBJ2-1
CASSLGGANHEQFF,.,TRBV7-2,TRBJ2-1
CASSPRGAETQYF,.,TRBV18,TRBJ2-5
CASSFKGDYGGYTF,.,TRBV12-3/TRBV12-4,TRBJ1-2